These 9 T cell receptor beta chains were sequenced from one sample in a study of T cells in Graves' hyperthyroidism and ophthalmopathy. The CDR3 regions of TCR beta were amplified from RNA transcripts. Using the HTBI primer set, a first-round RT-PCR was run on the TCR CDR3. MiXCR, applied by TCRdb to the multiplex PCR reads, yields one record per CDR3 protein. The repertoire holds fewer than 650,000 distinct CDR3 sequences, under 15% seen once, with about 4.5% in the top ten. The sample was blood. The receptors derive from a woman between 40 and 55 years old with Graves' ophthalmopathy.

The table lists this clonotype with many counts. The rearrangement joins TRBV4-2 to TRBJ2-7; 9 bases map to TRBD2. This CDR3 has 16 residues. Trimming removed 0 bases from V and 0 bases from J; junction bases left unmatched: 3. The germline CDR1 and CDR2 sequences are LGHNA and YNFKEQ. The CDR3 DNA sequence: TGTGCCAGCAGCCAAGATCTAGCGGGGTTCTCCTACGAGCAGTACTTC. This translates into CASSQDLAGFSYEQYF.

This clonotype was found many times. In DNA form, the CDR3 reads TGTGCCAGCAGTGCCCAGGGGGCGACCGGGGAGCTGTTTTTT. Encoded protein: CASSAQGATGELFF. The rearrangement uses TRBV2 and TRBJ2-2; 8 nucleotides match TRBD1. The CDR3 covers 14 residues. Trimming took 4 bases from V and 5 from J; bases not matched to a gene: 3. The germline V gene has CDR1 SNHLY and CDR2 FYNNEI.

The chain employs TRBV18 and TRBJ2-7; a weak D match, TRBD1 (6 bases). There are 14 residues in the CDR3. Trimming pared 3 bases from V and 4 bases from J, leaving 13 bases between. Germline values: CDR1 KGHSH, CDR2 LQKENI. The CDR3 protein is CASSPGRGPYEQYF. CDR3 nucleotide sequence: TGTGCCAGCTCACCTGGCAGGGGCCCTTACGAGCAGTACTTC.

This chain connects TRBV18 to TRBJ2-5; D is unresolved. The ends were cut back, 3 bases at V and 0 bases at J, with 11 bases in the middle. Germline V gene lookup returns CDR1 KGHSH and CDR2 LQKENI. The CDR3 has 15 residues. This CDR3 reads CASSPNMDDQETQYF. The CDR3 DNA follows: TGTGCCAGCTCACCTAATATGGACGACCAAGAGACCCAGTACTTC.

Here the CDR3 DNA reads TGTGCCAGCATCCCGGACAGCTATACTAACTATGGCTACACCTTC. It encodes CASIPDSYTNYGYTF. The chain couples TRBV6-2 or TRBV6-3 to TRBJ1-2; TRBD1 might be the D (6 bases). Germline CDR1 reads MNHEY; CDR2 reads SVGEGT. V was cut by 7 bases and J by 0 bases, with 15 bases left in between. The CDR3 has 15 amino acids.

This clonotype appeared many times. This rearrangement joins TRBV20-1 to TRBJ1-2, with D unresolved. The CDR3 has 12 amino acids. Trimming took off 6 bases at V and 5 bases at J, with 13 bases between the two ends. Germline CDR1 reads DFQATT; CDR2 reads SNEGSKA (reference sequence). CDR3 sequence: CSAHHGGYGYTF. The DNA of the CDR3 is TGCAGTGCCCACCATGGTGGGTATGGCTACACCTTC.

There are many counts of this clonotype. The chain links TRBV29-1 to TRBJ2-5; D call uncertain. V dropped 7 bases and J dropped 3 bases, with 15 bases sitting between them. This CDR3 has 13 residues. Germline V gene lookup returns CDR1 SQVTM and CDR2 ANQGSEA. The CDR3 reads CSADRAPEETQYF. The CDR3 DNA sequence: TGCAGCGCTGACCGCGCGCCTGAAGAGACCCAGTACTTC. Using reference TRBV29-1 and TRBJ2-5 for the parts outside the CDR3, the full variable domain is SAVISQKPSRDICQRGTSLTIQCQVDSQVTMMFWYRQQPGQSLTLIATANQGSEATYESGFVIDKFPISRPNLTFSTLTVSNMSPEDSSIYLCSADRAPEETQYFGPGTRLLVL.

In the case of this clonotype: This clone may be a read error of a much larger clone one base away. The chain has TRBV7-9 and TRBJ2-5; D may be TRBD2 (6 bases). CDR1 is SEHNR and CDR2 is FQNEAQ in the germline V gene (reference sequence). The CDR3 runs 16 residues. CDR3 loop: CASSSQEGRPQETHYF. The CDR3 region has the DNA TGTGCCAGCAGCTCACAGGAGGGAAGGCCGCAAGAGACCCACTACTTC.

This clonotype was found many times. The rearrangement joins TRBV6-5 to TRBJ2-7; no definite D call. Germline loops: CDR1 MNHEY, CDR2 SVGAGI. The V and J ends lost 4 bases and 6 bases respectively, with 13 bases between them. CDR3 length equals 13 residues. The CDR3 coding sequence is TGTGCCAGCAGTTTCCGGGCCCCAGGCGAGCAGTACTTC. Amino acid sequence: CASSFRAPGEQYF.